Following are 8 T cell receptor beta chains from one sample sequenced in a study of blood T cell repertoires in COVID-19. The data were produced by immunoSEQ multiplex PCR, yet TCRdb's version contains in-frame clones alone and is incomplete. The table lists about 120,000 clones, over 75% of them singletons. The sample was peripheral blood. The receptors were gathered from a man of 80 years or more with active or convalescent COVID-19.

The CDR3 region is CSVLSGGEAQHF. The CDR3 DNA reads TGCAGCGTGTTATCAGGGGGCGAGGCCCAGCATTTT. This sequence joins TRBV29-1 and TRBJ1-5; 8 bases align to TRBD1. CDR1 is SQVTM and CDR2 is ANQGSEA in the germline V gene. J gave up 11 bases and V 6 bases, and 9 bases lay outside the gene matches. The CDR3 contains 12 residues.

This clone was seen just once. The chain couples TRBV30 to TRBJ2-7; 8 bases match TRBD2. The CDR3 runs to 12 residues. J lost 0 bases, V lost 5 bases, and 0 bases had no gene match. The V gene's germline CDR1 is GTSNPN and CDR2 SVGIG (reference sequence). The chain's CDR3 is CAWGTSSYEQYF. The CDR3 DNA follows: TGTGCCTGGGGGACTAGCTCCTACGAGCAGTACTTC.

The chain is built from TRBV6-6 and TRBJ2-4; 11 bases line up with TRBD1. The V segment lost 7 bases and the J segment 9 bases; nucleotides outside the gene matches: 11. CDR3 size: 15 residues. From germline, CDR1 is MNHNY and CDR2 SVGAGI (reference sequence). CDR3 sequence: CASTRRTGGAGIQYF. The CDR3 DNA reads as TGTGCCAGCACTAGACGGACAGGGGGCGCGGGCATTCAGTACTTC.

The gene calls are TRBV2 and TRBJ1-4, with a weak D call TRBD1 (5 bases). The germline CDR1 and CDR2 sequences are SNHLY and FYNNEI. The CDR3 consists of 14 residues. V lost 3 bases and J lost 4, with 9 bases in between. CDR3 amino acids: CASSERQLNEKLFF. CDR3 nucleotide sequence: TGTGCCAGCAGTGAGAGACAGCTTAATGAAAAACTGTTTTTT.

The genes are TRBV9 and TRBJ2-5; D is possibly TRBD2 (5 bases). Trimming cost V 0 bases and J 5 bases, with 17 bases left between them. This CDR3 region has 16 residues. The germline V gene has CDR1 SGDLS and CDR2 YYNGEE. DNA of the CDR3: TGTGCCAGCAGCGTAGGGAACCGAGGGCTCGGGGAGACCCAGTACTTC. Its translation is CASSVGNRGLGETQYF.

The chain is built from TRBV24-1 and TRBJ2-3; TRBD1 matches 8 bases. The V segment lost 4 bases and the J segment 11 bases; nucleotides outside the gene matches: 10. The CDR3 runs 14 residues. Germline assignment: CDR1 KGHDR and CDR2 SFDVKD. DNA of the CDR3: TGTGCCACCAGTGACCTCTGGACAGGGCAGATGCAGTATTTT. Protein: CATSDLWTGQMQYF.

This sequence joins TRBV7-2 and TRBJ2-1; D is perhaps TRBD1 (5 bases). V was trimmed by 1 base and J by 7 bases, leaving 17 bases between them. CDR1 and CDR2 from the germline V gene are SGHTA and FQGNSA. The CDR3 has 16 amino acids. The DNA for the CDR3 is TGTGCCAGCAGCTTAGTAGCCCAGGGCTATCAAAATGAGCAGTTCTTC. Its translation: CASSLVAQGYQNEQFF.

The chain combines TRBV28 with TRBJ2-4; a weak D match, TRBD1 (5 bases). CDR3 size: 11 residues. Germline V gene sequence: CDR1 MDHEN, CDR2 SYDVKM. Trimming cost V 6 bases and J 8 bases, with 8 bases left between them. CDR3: CASSLRDIQYF. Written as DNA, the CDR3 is TGTGCCAGCAGCCTCAGGGACATTCAGTACTTC.